Each of the 5 T cell receptor beta chains below was sequenced from the same sample in a study of response to subunit inactivated influenza vaccine (dated by TCRdb to the late 2010s). Receptor libraries were prepared by RT-PCR. Sequencing took place on an Illumina HiSeq 2500. The public sequencing data were trimmed at Q25 with fastp and processed into clonotypes with MiXCR by TCRdb, which kept only in-frame beta chains. Here each entry gathers all rows of one CDR3 protein and keeps the most common genes and DNA. Here the sample has 500,000 to 700,000 distinct CDR3 sequences; around 21% occur a single time. Jointly, the top ten make up approximately 3% of the sample. These sequences were also reported in another study, on T cells expressing NK-cell markers. Reported in the second study: TCR beta cDNA libraries were made by 5'RACE template switching that added a universal primer site and unique molecular identifiers.

The specimen comprised CD4+ T cells sorted from PBMCs, sampled approximately 13 days after vaccination. The origin of the receptors is a man aged 45 to 65 who received an inactivated influenza vaccine. Donor details come from another sample of the same person, matched by shared clones.

This sequence joins TRBV20-1 and TRBJ1-1, with D possibly matching TRBD1 (5 bases). Germline V CDR1 and CDR2: DFQATT, SNEGSKA (reference sequence). The CDR3 has 13 residues. V was cut by 6 bases and J by 3 bases, with 14 bases left in between. The CDR3 DNA sequence: TGCAGTGCCGGGCAGGCGGGGGACACTGAAGCTTTCTTT. As protein: CSAGQAGDTEAFF.

This clonotype was recorded a few times. The chain carries TRBV19 and TRBJ1-5; 10 bases agree with TRBD1. V shed 6 bases, J shed 6 bases, and the junction held 11 bases outside the gene matches. The germline CDR1 and CDR2 sequences are LNHDA and SQIVND (reference sequence). The CDR3 covers 16 residues. The CDR3 DNA follows: TGTGCCAGTAGACGACAGGGGGCGATGGACGGTCAGCCCCAGCATTTT. As protein: CASRRQGAMDGQPQHF.

In its sample, this clonotype was seen a few times. This chain links TRBV20-1 with TRBJ2-2; 9 bases line up with TRBD1. The CDR3 has 15 residues. Trimming removed 4 bases from V and 6 bases from J; junction bases left unmatched: 9. The germline V gene encodes CDR1 DFQATT and CDR2 SNEGSKA (reference sequence). The CDR3 is CSATASDRGPGELFF. The CDR3 DNA reads TGCAGTGCTACAGCCTCGGACAGGGGTCCCGGGGAGCTGTTTTTT.

This clonotype was seen a few times. The chain is built from TRBV7-2 and TRBJ2-7; 11 nucleotides align to TRBD1. The V gene's germline CDR1 is SGHTA and CDR2 FQGNSA. The CDR3 length is 16 residues. V lost 6 bases to trimming and J lost 4 bases; unmatched junction nucleotides: 11. The CDR3 is CASRPYPGQGAYEQYF. The CDR3 DNA reads as TGTGCCAGCAGACCATATCCAGGACAGGGGGCTTACGAGCAGTACTTC.

This clonotype was picked up a small number of times. The V and J genes are TRBV4-3 and TRBJ2-2; tentatively, D is TRBD1 (6 bases). Germline CDR1 and CDR2: LGHNA and YSLEER. The CDR3 runs to 15 residues. With 1 base removed from V and 1 base from J, the gap between germline ends came to 7 bases. The CDR3 region is CASSQATGNTGELFF. In nucleotides, the CDR3 is TGCGCCAGCAGCCAAGCGACAGGGAACACCGGGGAGCTGTTTTTT.